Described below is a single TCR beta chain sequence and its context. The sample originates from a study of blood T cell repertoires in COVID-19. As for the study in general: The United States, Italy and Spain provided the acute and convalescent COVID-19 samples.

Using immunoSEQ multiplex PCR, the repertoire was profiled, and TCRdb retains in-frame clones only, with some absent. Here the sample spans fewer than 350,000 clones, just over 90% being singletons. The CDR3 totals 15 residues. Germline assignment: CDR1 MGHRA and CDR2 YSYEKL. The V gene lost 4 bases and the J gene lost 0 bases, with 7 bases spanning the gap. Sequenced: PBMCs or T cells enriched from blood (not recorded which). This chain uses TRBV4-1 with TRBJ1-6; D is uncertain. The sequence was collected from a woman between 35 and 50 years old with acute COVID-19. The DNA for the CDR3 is TGCGCCAGCAGCCCGGAGAGCTCCTATAATTCACCCCTCCACTTT. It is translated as CASSPESSYNSPLHF.